This T cell receptor (beta chain) came from a study of OX40 agonist ivuxolimab in advanced cancers. Study-level information: Dose-escalation patients suffered from hepatocellular carcinoma, melanoma, renal cell or head and neck cancer. Whole-study findings and limits: Partial responders at 0.1-3.0 mg/kg showed near-lowest clonal expansion. Certain nonresponders additionally had low normalized T-cell clonal expansion.

Concerning this clone itself: Its antigen is unknown.

Clones were sequenced by immunoSEQ multiplex PCR, and TCRdb holds only the in-frame ones, with some missing. The sample records tens of thousands of clones, 80% being singletons. Germline CDR1 reads SNHLY; CDR2 reads FYNNEI. This CDR3 comprises 13 residues. Trimming took 7 bases from V and 2 from J, leaving 11 bases between them. The sequences come from CD4+ or CD8+ T cells sorted from blood, collected in a trial of the OX40 agonist ivuxolimab. This rearrangement joins TRBV2 to TRBJ1-1, with no clear D. The TCR was taken from an adult with an advanced solid tumor such as melanoma, head and neck, liver or kidney cancer. The DNA for the CDR3 is TGTGCCAGCACCCCACTTTTTAACACTGAAGCTTTCTTT. This sequence encodes CASTPLFNTEAFF.